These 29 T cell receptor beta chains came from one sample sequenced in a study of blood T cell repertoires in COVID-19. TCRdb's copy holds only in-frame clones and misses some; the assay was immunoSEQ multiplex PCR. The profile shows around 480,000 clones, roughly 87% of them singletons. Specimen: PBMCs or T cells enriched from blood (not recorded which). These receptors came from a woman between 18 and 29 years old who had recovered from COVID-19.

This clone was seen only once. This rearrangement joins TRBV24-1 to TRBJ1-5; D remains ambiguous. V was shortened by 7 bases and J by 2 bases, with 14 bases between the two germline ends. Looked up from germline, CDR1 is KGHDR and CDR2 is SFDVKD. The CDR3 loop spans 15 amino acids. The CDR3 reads CATSHGPGGNQPQHF. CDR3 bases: TGTGCCACCAGCCACGGACCCGGGGGCAATCAGCCCCAGCATTTT.

CDR3 coding DNA: TGTGCCAGCAGCCTCAGGACAGCGAACACCGGGGAGCTGTTTTTT. This sequence encodes CASSLRTANTGELFF. The chain employs TRBV4-2 and TRBJ2-2, with D tentatively TRBD1 (6 bases). V was trimmed by 4 bases and J by 0 bases, leaving 9 bases between them. The germline CDR1 and CDR2 sequences are LGHNA and YNFKEQ. The CDR3 sequence is 15 residues long.

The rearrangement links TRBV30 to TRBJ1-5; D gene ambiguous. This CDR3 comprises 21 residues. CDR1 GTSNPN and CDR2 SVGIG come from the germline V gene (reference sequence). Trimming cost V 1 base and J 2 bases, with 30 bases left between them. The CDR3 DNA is TGTGCCTGGAGTGCTTCACCCATACATTTAGGCCGAGTAGAGGGCAATCAGCCCCAGCATTTT. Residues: CAWSASPIHLGRVEGNQPQHF.

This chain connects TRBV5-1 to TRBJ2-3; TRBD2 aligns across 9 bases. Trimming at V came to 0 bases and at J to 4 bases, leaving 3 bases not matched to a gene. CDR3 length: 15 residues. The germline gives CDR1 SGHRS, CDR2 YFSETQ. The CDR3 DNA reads TGCGCCAGCAGCTTGGTAGGCGGGGGGGCAGATACGCAGTATTTT. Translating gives CASSLVGGGADTQYF.

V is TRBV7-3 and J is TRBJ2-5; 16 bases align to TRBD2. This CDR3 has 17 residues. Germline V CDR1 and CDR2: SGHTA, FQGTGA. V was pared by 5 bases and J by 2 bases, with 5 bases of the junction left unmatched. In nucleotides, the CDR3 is TGTGCCAGCAGCCCGGGACTAGCGGGGGGGCGGCAAGAGACCCAGTACTTC. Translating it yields CASSPGLAGGRQETQYF.

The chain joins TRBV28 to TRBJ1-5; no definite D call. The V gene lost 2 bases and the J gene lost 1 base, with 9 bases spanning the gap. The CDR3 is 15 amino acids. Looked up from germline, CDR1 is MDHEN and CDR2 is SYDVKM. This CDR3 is CASSLPAGSNQPQHF. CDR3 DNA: TGTGCCAGCAGTTTACCTGCGGGAAGCAATCAGCCCCAGCATTTT.

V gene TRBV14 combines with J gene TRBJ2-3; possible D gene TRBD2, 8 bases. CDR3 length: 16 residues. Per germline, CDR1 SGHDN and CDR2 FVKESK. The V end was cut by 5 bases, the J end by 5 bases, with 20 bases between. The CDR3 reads CASSYGTAGVVDTQYF. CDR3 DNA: TGTGCCAGCAGCTACGGGACAGCGGGAGTAGTAGATACGCAGTATTTT.

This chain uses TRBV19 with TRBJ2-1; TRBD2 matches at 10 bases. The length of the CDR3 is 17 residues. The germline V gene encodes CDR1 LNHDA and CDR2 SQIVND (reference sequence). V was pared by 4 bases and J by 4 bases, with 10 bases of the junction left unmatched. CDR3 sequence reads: CASSKQSGTSEYNEQFF. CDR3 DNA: TGTGCCAGTAGTAAACAATCCGGGACTAGCGAGTACAATGAGCAGTTCTTC.

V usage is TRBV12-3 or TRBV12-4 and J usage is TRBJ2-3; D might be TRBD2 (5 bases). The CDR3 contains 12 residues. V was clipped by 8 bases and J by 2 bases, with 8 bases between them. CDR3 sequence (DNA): TGTGCCAGCCGGGATCTCACAGATACGCAGTATTTT. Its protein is CASRDLTDTQYF.

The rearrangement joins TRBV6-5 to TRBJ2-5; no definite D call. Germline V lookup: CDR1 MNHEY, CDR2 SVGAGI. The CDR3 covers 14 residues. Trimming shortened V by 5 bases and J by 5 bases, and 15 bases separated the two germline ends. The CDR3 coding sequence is TGTGCCAGCAGTAACCGCCTCCCCGGGGAGACCCAGTACTTC. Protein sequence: CASSNRLPGETQYF.

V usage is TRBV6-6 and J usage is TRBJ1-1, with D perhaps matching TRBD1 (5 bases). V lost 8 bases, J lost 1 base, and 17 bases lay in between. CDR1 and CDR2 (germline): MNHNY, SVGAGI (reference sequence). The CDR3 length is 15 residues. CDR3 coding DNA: TGTGCCAGCTCATTCGGGGGATCGGCGAACACTGAAGCTTTCTTT. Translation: CASSFGGSANTEAFF.

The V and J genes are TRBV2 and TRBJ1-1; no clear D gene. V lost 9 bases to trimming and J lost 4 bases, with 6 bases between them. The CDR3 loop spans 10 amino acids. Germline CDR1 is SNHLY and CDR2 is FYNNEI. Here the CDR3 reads CASRVTEAFF. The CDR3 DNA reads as TGTGCCAGTCGAGTCACTGAAGCTTTCTTT.

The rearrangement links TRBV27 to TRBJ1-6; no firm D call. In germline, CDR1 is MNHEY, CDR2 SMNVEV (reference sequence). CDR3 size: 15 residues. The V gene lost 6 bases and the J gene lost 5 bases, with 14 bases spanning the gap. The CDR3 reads CASSMTYTNNSPLHF. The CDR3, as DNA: TGTGCCAGCAGCATGACATACACCAATAATTCACCCCTCCACTTT.

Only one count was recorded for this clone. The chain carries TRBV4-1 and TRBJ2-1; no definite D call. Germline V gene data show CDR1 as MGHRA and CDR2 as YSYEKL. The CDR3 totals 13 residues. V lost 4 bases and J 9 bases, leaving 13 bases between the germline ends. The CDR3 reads CASSPYTPVEQFF. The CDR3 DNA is TGCGCCAGCAGCCCCTATACCCCGGTTGAGCAGTTCTTC.

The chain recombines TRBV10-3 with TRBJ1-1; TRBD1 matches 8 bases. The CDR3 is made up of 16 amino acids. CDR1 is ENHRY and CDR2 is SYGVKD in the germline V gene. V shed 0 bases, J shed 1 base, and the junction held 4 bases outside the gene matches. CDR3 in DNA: TGTGCCATCAGTGAGTCGGGGGACAGGCCGAACACTGAAGCTTTCTTT. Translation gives CAISESGDRPNTEAFF.

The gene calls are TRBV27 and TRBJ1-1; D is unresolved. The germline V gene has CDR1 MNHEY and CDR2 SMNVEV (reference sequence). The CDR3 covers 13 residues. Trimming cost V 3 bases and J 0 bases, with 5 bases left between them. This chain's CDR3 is CASSFQVNTEAFF. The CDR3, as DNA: TGTGCCAGCAGTTTTCAGGTGAACACTGAAGCTTTCTTT.

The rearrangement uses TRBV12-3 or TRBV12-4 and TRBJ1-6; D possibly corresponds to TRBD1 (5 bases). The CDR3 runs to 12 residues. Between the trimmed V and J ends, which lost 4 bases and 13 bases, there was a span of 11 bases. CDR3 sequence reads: CASSWTSGPLHF. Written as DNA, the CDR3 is TGTGCCAGCAGTTGGACCTCAGGGCCCCTCCACTTT.

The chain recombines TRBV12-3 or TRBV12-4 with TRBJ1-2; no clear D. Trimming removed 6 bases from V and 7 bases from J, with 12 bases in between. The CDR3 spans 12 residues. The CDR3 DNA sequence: TGTGCCAGCAGGCGGACTGCAGGTGGCTACACCTTC. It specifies CASRRTAGGYTF.

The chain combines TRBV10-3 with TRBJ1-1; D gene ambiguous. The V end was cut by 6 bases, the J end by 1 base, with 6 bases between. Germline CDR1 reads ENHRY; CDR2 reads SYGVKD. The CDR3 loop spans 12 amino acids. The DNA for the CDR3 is TGTGCCATCAGCAGACAGAACACTGAAGCTTTCTTT. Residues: CAISRQNTEAFF.

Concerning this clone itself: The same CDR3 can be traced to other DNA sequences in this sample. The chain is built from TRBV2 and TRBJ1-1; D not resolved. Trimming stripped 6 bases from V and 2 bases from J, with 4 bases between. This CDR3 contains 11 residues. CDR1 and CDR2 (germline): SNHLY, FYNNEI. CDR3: CASRRNTEAFF. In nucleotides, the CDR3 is TGTGCCAGCAGGCGAAACACTGAAGCTTTCTTT.

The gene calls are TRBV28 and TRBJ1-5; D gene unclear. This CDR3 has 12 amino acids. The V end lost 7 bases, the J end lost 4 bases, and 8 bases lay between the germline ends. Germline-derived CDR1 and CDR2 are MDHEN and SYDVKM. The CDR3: CASISPNQPQHF. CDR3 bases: TGTGCCAGCATCTCCCCGAATCAGCCCCAGCATTTT. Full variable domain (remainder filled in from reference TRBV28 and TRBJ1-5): DVKVTQSSRYLVKRTGEKVFLECVQDMDHENMFWYRQDPGLGLRLIYFSYDVKMKEKGDIPEGYSVSREKKERFSLILESASTNQTSMYLCASISPNQPQHFGDGTRLSIL.

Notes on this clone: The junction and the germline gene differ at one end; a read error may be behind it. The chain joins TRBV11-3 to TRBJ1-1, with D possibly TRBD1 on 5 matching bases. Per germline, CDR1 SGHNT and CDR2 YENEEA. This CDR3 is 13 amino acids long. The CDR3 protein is CASSIDSNTEAFF. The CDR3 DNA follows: TGTGCCAGCAGCATAGACAGTAACACTGAAGCTTTCTTT.

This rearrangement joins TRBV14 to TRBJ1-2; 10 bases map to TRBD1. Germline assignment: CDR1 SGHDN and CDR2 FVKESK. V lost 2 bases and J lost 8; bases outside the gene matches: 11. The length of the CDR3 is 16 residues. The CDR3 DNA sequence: TGTGCCAGCAGCCAATCCTACGACAGGGGGCTGGTAGGCTACACCTTC. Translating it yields CASSQSYDRGLVGYTF.

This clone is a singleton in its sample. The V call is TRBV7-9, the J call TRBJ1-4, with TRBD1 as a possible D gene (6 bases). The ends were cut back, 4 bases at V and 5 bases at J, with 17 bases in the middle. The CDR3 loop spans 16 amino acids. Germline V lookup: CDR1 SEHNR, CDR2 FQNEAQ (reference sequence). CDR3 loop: CASSSRWTDPNEKLFF. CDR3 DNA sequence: TGTGCCAGCAGCTCTAGGTGGACAGACCCAAATGAAAAACTGTTTTTT.

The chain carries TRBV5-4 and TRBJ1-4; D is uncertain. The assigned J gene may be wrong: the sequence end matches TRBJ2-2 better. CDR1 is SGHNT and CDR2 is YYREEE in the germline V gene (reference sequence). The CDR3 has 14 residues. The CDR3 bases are TGTGCCAGCAGCCCTCGCCCGGATCCGATGGAGCTGTTTTTT. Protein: CASSPRPDPMELFF.

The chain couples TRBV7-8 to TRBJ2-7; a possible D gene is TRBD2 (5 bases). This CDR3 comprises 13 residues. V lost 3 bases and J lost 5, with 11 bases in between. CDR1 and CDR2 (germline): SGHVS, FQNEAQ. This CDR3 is CASSLEEEDEQYF. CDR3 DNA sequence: TGTGCCAGCAGCTTGGAGGAGGAGGACGAGCAGTACTTC.

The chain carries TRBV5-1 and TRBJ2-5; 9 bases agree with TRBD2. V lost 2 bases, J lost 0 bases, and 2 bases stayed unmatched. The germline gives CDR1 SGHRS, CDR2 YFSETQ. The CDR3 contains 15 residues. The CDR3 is CASSFQRGDQETQYF. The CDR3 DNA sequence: TGCGCCAGCAGCTTCCAGCGGGGGGACCAAGAGACCCAGTACTTC.

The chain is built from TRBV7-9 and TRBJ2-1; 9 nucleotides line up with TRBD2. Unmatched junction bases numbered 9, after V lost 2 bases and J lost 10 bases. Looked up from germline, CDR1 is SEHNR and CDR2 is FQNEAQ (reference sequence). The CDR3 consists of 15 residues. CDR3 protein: CASSLRRAGGREQFF. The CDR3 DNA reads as TGTGCCAGCAGCTTACGTCGAGCGGGGGGACGAGAGCAGTTCTTC.

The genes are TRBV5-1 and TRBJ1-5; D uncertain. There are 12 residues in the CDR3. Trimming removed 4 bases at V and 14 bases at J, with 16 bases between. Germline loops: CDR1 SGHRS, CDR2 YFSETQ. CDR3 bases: TGCGCCAGCAGCCCCCCCAGGAGGACGGAGCATTTT. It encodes CASSPPRRTEHF.